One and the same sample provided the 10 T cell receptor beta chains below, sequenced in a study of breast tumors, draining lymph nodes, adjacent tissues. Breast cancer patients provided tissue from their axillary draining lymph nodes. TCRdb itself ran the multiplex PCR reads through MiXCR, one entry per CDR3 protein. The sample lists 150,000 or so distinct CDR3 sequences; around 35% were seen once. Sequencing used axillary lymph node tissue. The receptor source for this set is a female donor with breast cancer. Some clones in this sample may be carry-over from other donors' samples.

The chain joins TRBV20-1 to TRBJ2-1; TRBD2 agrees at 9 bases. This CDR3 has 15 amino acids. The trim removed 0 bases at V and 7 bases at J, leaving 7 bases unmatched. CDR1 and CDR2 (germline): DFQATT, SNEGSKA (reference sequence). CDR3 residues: CSARDQAGGMNEQFF. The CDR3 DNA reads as TGCAGTGCTAGAGATCAAGCGGGAGGTATGAATGAGCAGTTCTTC.

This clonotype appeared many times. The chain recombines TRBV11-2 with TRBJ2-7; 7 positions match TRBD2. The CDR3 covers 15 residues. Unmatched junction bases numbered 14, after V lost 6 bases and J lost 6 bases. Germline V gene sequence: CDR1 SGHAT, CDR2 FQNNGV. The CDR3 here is CASRKSGANNGEQYF. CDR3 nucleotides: TGTGCCAGCAGGAAAAGCGGGGCCAACAATGGCGAGCAGTACTTC.

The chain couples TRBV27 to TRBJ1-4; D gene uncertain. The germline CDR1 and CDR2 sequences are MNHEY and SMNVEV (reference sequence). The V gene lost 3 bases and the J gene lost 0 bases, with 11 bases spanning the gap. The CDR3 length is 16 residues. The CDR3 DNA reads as TGTGCCAGCAGTTTTTGGCCGACTGCAACTAATGAAAAACTGTTTTTT. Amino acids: CASSFWPTATNEKLFF.

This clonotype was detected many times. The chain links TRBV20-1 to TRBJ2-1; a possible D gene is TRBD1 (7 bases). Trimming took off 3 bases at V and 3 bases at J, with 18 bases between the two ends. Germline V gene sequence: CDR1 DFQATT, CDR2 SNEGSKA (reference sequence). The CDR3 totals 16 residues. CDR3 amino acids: CSASRGLASIYNEQFF. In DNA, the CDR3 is TGCAGTGCTAGTAGGGGGCTAGCGTCGATCTACAATGAGCAGTTCTTC.

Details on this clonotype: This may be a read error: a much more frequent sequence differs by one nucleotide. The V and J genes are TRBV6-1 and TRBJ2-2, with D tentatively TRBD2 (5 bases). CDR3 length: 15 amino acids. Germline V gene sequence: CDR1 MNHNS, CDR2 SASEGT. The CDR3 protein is CASAGRAVNTGELLF. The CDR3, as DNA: TGTGCCAGCGCCGGCCGAGCGGTTAACACCGGGGAGCTGCTTTTT.

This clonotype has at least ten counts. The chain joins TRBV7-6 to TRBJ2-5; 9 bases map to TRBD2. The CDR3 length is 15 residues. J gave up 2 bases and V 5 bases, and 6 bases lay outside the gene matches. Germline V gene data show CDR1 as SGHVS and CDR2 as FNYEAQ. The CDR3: CASSIGTSPQETQYF. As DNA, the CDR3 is TGTGCCAGCAGCATTGGGACTAGCCCTCAAGAGACCCAGTACTTC.

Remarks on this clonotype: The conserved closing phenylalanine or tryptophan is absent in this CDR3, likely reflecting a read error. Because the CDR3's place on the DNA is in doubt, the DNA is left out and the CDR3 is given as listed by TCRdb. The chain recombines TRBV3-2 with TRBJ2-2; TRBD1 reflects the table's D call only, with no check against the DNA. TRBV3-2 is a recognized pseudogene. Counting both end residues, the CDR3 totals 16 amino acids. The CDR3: CASSQEGTANTGELFY.

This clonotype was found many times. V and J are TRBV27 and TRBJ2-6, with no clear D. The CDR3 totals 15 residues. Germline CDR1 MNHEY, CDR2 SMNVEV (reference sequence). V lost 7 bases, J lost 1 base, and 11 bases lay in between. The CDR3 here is CASKGVHSGANVLTF. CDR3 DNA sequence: TGTGCCAGCAAGGGTGTTCATTCTGGGGCCAACGTCCTGACTTTC.

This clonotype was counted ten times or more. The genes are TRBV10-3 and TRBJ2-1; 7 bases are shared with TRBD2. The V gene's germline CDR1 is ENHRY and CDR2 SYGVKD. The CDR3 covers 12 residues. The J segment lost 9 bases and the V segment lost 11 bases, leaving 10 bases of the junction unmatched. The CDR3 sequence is CAPPGPSGEQFF. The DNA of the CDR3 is TGTGCCCCGCCTGGGCCTAGCGGTGAGCAGTTCTTC.

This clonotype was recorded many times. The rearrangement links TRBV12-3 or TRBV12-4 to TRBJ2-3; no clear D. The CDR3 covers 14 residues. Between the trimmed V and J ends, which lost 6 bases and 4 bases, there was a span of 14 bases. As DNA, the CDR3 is TGTGCCAGCAGCCCCCGGTGGAGCCCAGATACGCAGTATTTT. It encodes CASSPRWSPDTQYF.